The entry that follows covers one T cell receptor beta chain sequence. This entry belongs to a study of blood T cell repertoires in COVID-19. Study information: Sites across the United States, Italy and Spain contributed samples from acute and convalescent COVID-19. T cells, B-cell-depleted T cells, or PBMCs provided the cDNA or gDNA that served as material.

Original processing notes: Reference gene primer amplification in the assay estimated nucleated cell counts. Libraries were prepared by immunoSEQ multiplex PCR; TCRdb keeps only in-frame clonotypes and omits some of them. The V and J calls and clone size come from that table; D and trimming were worked out from the DNA. The repertoire includes 80,000 to 90,000 clones, 70% to 90% of them detected once, and less than 6.5% sits in the top ten. Germline V gene sequence: CDR1 SGHTA, CDR2 FQGNSA. The CDR3 is 15 amino acids. Trimming shortened V by 1 base and J by 6 bases, and 15 bases separated the two germline ends.

Sequenced input: peripheral blood. The clonotype was recovered from a man aged 40-49 years with acute or convalescent COVID-19. The genes are TRBV7-2 and TRBJ2-5; perhaps TRBD1 as D (6 bases). CDR3 residues: CASSLVRQGTKTQYF. The CDR3 bases are TGTGCCAGCAGCTTAGTTCGGCAGGGGACGAAGACCCAGTACTTC.